This T cell receptor beta chain was sequenced in a study of identical twins. Study-wide findings and caveats: Fewer insertions characterized abundant cord blood beta clonotypes, whereas memory repertoires showed none. Sequences that were beta out-of-frame showed weaker excess twin sharing.

Healthy Caucasians made up all donors. With regard to this clonotype: Its antigen is unknown.

A universal primer site came from template switching; cDNA carried unique molecular identifiers. TCRdb itself ran the 5' RACE reads through MiXCR, one entry per CDR3 protein. The profile shows around 1.7 million distinct CDR3 sequences, about 31% of them singletons. Germline trimming cut 6 bases from V and 0 bases from J; bases unmatched to any gene: 11. In germline, CDR1 is ENHRY, CDR2 SYGVKD. The CDR3 runs to 16 residues. Sequencing used cord blood. This clonotype originated in a newborn girl in good health. The chain uses TRBV10-3 and TRBJ2-7; 7 bases match TRBD2. In DNA, the CDR3 is TGTGCCATCAGAAAGACTAGCACTGATCGCTCCTACGAGCAGTACTTC. Encoded protein: CAIRKTSTDRSYEQYF.